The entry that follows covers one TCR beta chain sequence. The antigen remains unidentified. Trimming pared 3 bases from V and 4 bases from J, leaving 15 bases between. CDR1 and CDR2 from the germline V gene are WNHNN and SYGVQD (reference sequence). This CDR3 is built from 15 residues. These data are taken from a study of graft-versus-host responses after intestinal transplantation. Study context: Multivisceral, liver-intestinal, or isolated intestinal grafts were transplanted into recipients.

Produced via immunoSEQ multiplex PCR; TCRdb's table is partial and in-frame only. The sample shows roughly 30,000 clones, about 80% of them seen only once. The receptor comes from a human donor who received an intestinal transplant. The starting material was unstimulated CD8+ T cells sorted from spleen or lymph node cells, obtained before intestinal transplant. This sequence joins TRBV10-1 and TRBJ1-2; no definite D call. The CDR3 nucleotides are TGCGCCAGCAGTGACCCCCGGAGGGAAGGCTATGGCTACACCTTC. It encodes CASSDPRREGYGYTF.